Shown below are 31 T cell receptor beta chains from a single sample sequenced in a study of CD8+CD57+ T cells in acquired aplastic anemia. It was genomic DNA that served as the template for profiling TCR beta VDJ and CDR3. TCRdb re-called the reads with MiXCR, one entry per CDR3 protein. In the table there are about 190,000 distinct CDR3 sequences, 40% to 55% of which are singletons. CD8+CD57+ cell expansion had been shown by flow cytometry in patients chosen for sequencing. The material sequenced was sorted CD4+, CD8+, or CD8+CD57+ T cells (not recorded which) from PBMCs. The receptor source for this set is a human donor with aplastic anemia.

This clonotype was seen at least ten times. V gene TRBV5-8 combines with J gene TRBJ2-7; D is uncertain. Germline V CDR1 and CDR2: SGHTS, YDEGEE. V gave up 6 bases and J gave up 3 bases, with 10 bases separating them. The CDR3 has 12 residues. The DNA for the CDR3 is TGTGCCAGCACCTTACTTTTCTACGAGCAGTACTTC. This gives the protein CASTLLFYEQYF.

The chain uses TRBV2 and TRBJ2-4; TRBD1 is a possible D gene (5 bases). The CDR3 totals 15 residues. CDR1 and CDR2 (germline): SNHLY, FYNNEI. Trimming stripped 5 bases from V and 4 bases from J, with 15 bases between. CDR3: CASSKLQDLKNIQYF. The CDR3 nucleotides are TGTGCCAGCAGTAAACTACAGGACCTAAAAAACATTCAGTACTTC.

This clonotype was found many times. CDR3 region: CASSLKFPAGGGEQYF. CDR3 coding DNA: TGTGCCAGCAGCTTGAAATTCCCAGCTGGTGGGGGCGAGCAGTACTTC. V and J are TRBV7-9 and TRBJ2-7, with D tentatively TRBD1 or TRBD2 (5 bases each). Germline loops: CDR1 SEHNR, CDR2 FQNEAQ (reference sequence). V lost 3 bases, J lost 6 bases, and 21 bases lay in between. The CDR3 spans 16 residues.

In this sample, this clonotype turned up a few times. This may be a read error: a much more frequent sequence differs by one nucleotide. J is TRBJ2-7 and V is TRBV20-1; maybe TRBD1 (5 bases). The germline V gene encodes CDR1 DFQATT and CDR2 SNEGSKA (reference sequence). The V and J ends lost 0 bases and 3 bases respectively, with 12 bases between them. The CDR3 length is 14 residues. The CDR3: CSARDPRTSYEQYF. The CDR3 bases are TGCAGTGCTAGAGATCCCAGGACAAGCTACGAGCAGTACTTC.

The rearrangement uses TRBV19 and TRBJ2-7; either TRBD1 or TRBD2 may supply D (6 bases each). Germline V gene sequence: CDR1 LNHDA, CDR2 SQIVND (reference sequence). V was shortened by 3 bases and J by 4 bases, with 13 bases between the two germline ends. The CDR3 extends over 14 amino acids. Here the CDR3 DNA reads TGTGCCAGTAGTATTACTACAGGGAGGTACGAGCAGTACTTC. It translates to CASSITTGRYEQYF.

In nucleotides, the CDR3 is TGTGCCGCCCGGCGAAGTCTCTCCTACGAGCAGTACTTC. Translated, it gives CAARRSLSYEQYF. J is TRBJ2-7 and V is TRBV6-1; no definite D call. Trimming shortened V by 11 bases and J by 0 bases, and 14 bases separated the two germline ends. Germline V gene sequence: CDR1 MNHNS, CDR2 SASEGT. CDR3 length: 13 amino acids.

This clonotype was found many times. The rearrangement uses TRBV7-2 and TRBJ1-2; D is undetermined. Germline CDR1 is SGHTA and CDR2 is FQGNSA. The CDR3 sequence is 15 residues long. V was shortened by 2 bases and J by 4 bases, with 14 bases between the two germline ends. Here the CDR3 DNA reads TGTGCCAGCAGCTTATTTAGCGGCGGCACCTATGGCTACACCTTC. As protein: CASSLFSGGTYGYTF.

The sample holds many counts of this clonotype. The CDR3 sequence: CSASARVHGYTF. DNA for the CDR3: TGCAGTGCTAGTGCCAGGGTTCATGGCTACACCTTC. The chain uses TRBV20-1 and TRBJ1-2; TRBD1 is a possible D gene (5 bases). The germline CDR1 and CDR2 sequences are DFQATT and SNEGSKA (reference sequence). The germline V and J ends were trimmed by 3 bases and 6 bases, with 11 bases remaining between them. The CDR3 extends over 12 amino acids.

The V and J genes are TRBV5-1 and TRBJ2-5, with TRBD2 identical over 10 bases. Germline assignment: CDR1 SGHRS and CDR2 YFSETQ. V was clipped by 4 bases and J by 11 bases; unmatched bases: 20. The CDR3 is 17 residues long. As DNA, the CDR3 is TGCGCCAGCAGCCAACACTATGGGCTAGCGGGAGACAATGAGCAGTACTTC. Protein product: CASSQHYGLAGDNEQYF.

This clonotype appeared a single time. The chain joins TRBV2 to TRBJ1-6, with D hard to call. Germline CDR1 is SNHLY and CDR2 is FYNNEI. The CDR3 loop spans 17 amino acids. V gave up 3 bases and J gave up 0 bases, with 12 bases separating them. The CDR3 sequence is CASSDPGRSSYNSPLHF. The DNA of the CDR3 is TGTGCCAGCAGTGATCCGGGTCGGAGCTCCTATAATTCACCCCTCCACTTT.

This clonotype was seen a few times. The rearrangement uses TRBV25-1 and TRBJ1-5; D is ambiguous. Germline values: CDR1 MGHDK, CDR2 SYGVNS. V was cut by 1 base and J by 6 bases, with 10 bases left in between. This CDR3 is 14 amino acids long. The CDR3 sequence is CASSEWGVGQPQHF. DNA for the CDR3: TGTGCCAGCAGTGAATGGGGAGTTGGTCAGCCCCAGCATTTT.

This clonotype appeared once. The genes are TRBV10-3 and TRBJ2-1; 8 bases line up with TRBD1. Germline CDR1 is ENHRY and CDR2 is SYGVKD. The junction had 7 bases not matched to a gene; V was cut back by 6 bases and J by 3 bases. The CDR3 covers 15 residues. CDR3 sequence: CAIRGDRGLYNEQFF. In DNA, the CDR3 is TGTGCCATCAGGGGAGACAGGGGTCTCTACAATGAGCAGTTCTTC.

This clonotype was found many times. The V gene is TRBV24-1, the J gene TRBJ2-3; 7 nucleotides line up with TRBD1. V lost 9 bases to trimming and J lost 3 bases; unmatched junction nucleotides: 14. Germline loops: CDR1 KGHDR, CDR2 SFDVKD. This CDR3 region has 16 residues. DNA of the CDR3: TGTGCCACCGCGGCAGGGGGAGAGGTTGGTACAGATACGCAGTATTTT. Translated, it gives CATAAGGEVGTDTQYF.

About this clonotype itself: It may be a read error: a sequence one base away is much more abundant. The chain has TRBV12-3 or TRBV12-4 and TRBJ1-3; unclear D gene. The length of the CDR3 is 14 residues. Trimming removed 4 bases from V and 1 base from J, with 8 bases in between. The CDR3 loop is CASSSYQSGNTIYF. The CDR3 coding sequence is TGTGCCAGCAGTTCCTATCAGTCTGGAAACACCATATATTTT.

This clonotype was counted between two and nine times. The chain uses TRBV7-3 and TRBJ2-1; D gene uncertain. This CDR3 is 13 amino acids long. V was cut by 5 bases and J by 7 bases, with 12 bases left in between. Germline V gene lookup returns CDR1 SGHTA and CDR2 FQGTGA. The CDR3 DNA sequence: TGTGCCAGCAGCCAAGTTATAGTAAATGAGCAGTTCTTC. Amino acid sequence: CASSQVIVNEQFF.

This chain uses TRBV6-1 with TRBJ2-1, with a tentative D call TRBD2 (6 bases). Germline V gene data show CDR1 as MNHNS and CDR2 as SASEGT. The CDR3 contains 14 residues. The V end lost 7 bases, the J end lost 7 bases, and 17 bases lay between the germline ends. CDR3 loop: CASKMTGSFNEQFF. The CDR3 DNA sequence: TGTGCCAGCAAGATGACCGGGAGTTTTAATGAGCAGTTCTTC.

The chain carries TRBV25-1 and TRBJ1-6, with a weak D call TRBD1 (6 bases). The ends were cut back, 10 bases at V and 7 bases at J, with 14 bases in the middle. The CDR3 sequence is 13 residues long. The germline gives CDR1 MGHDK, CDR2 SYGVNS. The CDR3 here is CATRDTANSPLHF. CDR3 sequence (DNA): TGTGCCACCAGGGACACGGCGAATTCACCCCTCCACTTT.

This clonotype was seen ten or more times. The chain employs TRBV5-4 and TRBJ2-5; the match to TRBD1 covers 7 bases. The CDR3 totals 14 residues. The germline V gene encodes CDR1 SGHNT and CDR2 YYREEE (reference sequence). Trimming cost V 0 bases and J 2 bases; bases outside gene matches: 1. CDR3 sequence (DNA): TGTGCCAGCAGCTTGGGGGACAGTCAAGAGACCCAGTACTTC. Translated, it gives CASSLGDSQETQYF.

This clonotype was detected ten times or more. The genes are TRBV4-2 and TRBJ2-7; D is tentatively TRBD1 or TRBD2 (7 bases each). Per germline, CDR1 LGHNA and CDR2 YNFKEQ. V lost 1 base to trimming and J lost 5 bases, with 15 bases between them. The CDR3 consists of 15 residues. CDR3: CASSQVARGGHEQYF. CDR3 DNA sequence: TGTGCCAGCAGCCAAGTGGCCAGGGGGGGACACGAGCAGTACTTC.

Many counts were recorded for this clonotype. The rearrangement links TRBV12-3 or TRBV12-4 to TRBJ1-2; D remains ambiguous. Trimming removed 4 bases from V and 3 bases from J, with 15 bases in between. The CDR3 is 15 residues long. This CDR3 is CASSSAGPRYYGYTF. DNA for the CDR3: TGTGCCAGCAGTTCCGCCGGGCCCCGATACTATGGCTACACCTTC.

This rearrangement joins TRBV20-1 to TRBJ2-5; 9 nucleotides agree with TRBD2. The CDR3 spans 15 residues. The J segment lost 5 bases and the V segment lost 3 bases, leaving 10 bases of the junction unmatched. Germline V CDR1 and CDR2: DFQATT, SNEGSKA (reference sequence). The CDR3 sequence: CSARASGKSGETQYF. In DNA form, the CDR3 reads TGCAGTGCTAGGGCTAGCGGGAAGTCGGGGGAGACCCAGTACTTC.

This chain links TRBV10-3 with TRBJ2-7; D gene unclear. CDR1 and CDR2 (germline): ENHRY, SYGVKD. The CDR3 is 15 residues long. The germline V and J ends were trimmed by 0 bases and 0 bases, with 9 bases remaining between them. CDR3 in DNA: TGTGCCATCAGTGAGTCGCCAGCCCTCTCCTACGAGCAGTACTTC. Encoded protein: CAISESPALSYEQYF.

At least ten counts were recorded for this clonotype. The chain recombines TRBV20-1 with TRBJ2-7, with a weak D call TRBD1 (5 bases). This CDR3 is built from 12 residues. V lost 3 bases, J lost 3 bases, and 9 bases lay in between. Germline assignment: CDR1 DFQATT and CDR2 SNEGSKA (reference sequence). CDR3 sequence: CSASRQGYEQYF. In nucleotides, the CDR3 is TGCAGTGCTAGTCGGCAGGGCTACGAGCAGTACTTC.

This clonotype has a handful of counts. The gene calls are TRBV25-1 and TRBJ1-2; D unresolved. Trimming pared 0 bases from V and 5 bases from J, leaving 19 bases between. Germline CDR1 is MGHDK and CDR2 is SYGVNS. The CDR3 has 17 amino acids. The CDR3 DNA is TGTGCCAGCAGTGAATATGATATGGAAAAGAACGGATATGGCTACACCTTC. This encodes CASSEYDMEKNGYGYTF.

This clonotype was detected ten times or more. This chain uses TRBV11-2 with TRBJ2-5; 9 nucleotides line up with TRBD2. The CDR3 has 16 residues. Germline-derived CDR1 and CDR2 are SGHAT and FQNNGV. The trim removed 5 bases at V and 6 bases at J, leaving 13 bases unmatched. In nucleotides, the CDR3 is TGTGCCAGCAGCGTGGCGGGACTAGCCCGAATTCAGACCCAGTACTTC. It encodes CASSVAGLARIQTQYF.

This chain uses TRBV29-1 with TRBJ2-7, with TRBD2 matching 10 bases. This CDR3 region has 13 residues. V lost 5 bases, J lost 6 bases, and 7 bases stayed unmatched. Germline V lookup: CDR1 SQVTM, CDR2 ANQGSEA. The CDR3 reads CSVQSSGSGEQYF. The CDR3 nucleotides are TGCAGCGTTCAGTCTAGCGGGAGTGGCGAGCAGTACTTC.

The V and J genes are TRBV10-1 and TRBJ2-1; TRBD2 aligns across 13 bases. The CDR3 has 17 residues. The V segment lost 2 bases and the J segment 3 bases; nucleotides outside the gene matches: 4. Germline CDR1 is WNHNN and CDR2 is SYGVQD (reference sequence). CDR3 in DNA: TGCGCCAGCAGTGAGGGGGGACTAGCGGGGTTCTACAATGAGCAGTTCTTC. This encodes CASSEGGLAGFYNEQFF.

DNA for the CDR3: TGTGCCAGCAGCGTCGACTTCTCGAGCTCCTACAATGAGCAGTTCTTC. This gives the protein CASSVDFSSSYNEQFF. The rearrangement links TRBV7-3 to TRBJ2-1, with no clear D. CDR1 SGHTA and CDR2 FQGTGA come from the germline V gene. V shed 5 bases and J shed 0 bases, with 14 bases lying between them. The CDR3 loop spans 16 amino acids.

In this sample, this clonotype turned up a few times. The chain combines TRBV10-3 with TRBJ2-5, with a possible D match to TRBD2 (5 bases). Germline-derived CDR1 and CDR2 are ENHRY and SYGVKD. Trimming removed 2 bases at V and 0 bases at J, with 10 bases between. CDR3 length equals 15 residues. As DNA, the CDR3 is TGTGCCATCAGTGAGGGGCTAGCCCACCAAGAGACCCAGTACTTC. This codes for CAISEGLAHQETQYF.

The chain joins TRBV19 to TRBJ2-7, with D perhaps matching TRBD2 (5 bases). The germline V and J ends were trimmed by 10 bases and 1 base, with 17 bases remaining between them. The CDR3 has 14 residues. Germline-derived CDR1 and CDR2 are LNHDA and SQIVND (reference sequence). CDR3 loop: CATKRSTGSYEQYF. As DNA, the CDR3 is TGTGCCACCAAAAGGTCCACGGGGTCCTACGAGCAGTACTTC. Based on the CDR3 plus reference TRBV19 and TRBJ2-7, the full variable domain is DGGITQSPKYLFRKEGQNVTLSCEQNLNHDAMYWYRQDPGQGLRLIYYSQIVNDFQKGDIAEGYSVSREKKESFPLTVTSAQKNPTAFYLCATKRSTGSYEQYFGPGTRLTVT.

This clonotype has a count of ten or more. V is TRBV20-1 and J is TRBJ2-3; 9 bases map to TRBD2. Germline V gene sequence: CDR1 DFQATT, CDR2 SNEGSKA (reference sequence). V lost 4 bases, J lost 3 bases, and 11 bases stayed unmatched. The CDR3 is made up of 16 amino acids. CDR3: CSAILIAGVKTDTQYF. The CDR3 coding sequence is TGCAGTGCTATATTAATAGCGGGAGTAAAGACAGATACGCAGTATTTT.